This TCR beta chain was obtained from a study of cytomegalovirus exposure and HLA in healthy donors. This CDR3 has 14 residues. V lost 2 bases to trimming and J lost 2 bases, with 11 bases between them. From germline, CDR1 is GTSNPN and CDR2 SVGIG (reference sequence). As concerns this clone: Its specificity is not known.

Study outcomes and limitations: The analysis excluded some indistinguishable V segments, including TRBV6-2 and TRBV6-3. The listing of about 150 TCR beta chains classed them as cytomegalovirus-associated. A later analysis revealed that TCR association rates differed between HLA loci, peaking at DRB1 and bottoming out at HLA-C. Most subjects had HLA-A and HLA-B alleles reportedly predicted accurately by TCR beta sequences.

Primers included in the PCR were 60 Vbeta and 13 Jbeta primers. Profiled with immunoSEQ multiplex PCR; TCRdb holds only in-frame clones, not every one. Here the sample spans 150,000 to 200,000 clones, approximately 71% being singletons. Input material: PBMCs. The chain combines TRBV30 with TRBJ2-3; weak D call: TRBD2 (5 bases). The TCR was taken from a woman between 40 and 55 years old in good health and CMV-seropositive. Written as DNA, the CDR3 is TGTGCCTGGAGTACGCTAGCCACCACAGATACGCAGTATTTT. Translated, it gives CAWSTLATTDTQYF.